The clone carrying this T cell receptor beta chain was observed once. Both 60 Vbeta primers and 13 Jbeta primers went into the PCR. Clones were read by immunoSEQ multiplex PCR, and TCRdb kept only the in-frame ones, dropping some. Of 90,000 to 100,000 clones listed, around 84% were seen once; the top ten hold approximately 2%. This record belongs to a study of cytomegalovirus exposure and HLA in healthy donors. Germline assignment: CDR1 MDHEN and CDR2 SYDVKM. The V segment lost 4 bases and the J segment 7 bases; nucleotides outside the gene matches: 6. This CDR3 comprises 14 residues. Sequenced input: PBMCs. This receptor was identified in a man aged 18 to 30 in good health and CMV-seronegative. V and J are TRBV28 and TRBJ1-5; 8 bases agree with TRBD1. CDR3 region: CASSSGGSVQPQHF. The CDR3 nucleotides are TGTGCCAGCAGTTCAGGGGGCTCTGTACAGCCCCAGCATTTT.